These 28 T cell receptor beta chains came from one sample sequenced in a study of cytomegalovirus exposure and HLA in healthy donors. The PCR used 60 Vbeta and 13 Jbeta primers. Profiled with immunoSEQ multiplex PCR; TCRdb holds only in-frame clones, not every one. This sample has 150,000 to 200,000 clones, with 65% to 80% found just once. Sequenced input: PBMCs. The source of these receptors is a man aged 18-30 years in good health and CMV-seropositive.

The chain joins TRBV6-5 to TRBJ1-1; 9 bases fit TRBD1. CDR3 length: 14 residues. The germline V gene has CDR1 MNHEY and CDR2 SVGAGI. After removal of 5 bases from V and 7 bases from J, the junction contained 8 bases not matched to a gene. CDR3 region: CASSNDRGKNEAFF. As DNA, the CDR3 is TGTGCCAGCAGTAACGACAGGGGGAAGAATGAAGCTTTCTTT.

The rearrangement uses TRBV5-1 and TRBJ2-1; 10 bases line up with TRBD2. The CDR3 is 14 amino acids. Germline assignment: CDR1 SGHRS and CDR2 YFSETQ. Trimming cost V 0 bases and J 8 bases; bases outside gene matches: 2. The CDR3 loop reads CASSLGLAGDEQFF. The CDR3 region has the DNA TGCGCCAGCAGCTTGGGGCTAGCGGGGGATGAGCAGTTCTTC.

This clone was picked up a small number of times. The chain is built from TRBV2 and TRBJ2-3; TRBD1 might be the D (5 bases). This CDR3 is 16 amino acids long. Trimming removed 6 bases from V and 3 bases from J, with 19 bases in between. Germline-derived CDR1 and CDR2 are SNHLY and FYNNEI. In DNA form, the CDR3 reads TGTGCCAGCAGCCAAGGGGCAGGGCGTAGGACAGATACGCAGTATTTT. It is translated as CASSQGAGRRTDTQYF.

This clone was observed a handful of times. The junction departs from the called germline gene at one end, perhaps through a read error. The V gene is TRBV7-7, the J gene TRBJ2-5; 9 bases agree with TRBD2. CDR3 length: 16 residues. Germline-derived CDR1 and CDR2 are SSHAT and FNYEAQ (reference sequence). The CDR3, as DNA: TGTGCTAGCAGCTCCCGAAGCTCTAGCGGGAAAGAGACCCAGTACTTC. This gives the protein CASSSRSSSGKETQYF. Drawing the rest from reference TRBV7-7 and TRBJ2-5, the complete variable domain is GAGVSQSPRYKVTKRGQDVTLRCDPISSHATLYWYQQALGQGPEFLTYFNYEAQPDKSGLPSDRFSAERPEGSISTLTIQRTEQRDSAMYRCASSSRSSSGKETQYFGPGTRLLVL.

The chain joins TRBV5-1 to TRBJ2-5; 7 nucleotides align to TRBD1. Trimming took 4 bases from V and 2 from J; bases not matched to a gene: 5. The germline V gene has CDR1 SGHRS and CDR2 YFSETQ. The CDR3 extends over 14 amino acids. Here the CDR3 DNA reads TGCGCCAGCAGCGACCGACAGGGACAAGAGACCCAGTACTTC. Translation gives CASSDRQGQETQYF.

The DNA of the CDR3 is TGTGCCAGCAGTTCGGGACAGACATATGGCTACACCTTC. It encodes CASSSGQTYGYTF. The rearrangement uses TRBV27 and TRBJ1-2, with 7 positions matching TRBD1. CDR3 length: 13 amino acids. J gave up 5 bases and V 4 bases, and 4 bases lay outside the gene matches. CDR1 and CDR2 (germline): MNHEY, SMNVEV (reference sequence).

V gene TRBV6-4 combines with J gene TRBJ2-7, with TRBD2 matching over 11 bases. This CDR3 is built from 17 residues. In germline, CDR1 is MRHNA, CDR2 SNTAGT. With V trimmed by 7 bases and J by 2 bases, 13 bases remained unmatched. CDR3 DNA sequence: TGTGCCAGCATTGGGAGTAGCGGGAGGGCCGGCGCCTACGAGCAGTACGTC. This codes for CASIGSSGRAGAYEQYV.

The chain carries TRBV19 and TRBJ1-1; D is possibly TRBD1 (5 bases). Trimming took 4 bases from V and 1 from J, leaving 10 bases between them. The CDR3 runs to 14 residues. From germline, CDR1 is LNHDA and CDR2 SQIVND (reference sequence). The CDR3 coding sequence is TGTGCCAGTAGTACCGCGACAGAGAACACTGAAGCTTTCTTT. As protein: CASSTATENTEAFF.

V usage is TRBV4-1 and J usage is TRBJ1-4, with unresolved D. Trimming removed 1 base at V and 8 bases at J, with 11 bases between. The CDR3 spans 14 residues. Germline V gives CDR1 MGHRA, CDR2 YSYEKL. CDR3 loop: CASSQVPGGEKLFF. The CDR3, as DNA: TGCGCCAGCAGCCAAGTTCCCGGAGGGGAAAAACTGTTTTTT.

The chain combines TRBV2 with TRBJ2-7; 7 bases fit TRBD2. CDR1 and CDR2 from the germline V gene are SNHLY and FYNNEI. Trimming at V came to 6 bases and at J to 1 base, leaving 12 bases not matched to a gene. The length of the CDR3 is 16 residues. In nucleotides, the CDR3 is TGTGCCAGCAGCGTCACGGGACTACCCAATTCCTACGAGCAGTACGTC. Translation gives CASSVTGLPNSYEQYV.

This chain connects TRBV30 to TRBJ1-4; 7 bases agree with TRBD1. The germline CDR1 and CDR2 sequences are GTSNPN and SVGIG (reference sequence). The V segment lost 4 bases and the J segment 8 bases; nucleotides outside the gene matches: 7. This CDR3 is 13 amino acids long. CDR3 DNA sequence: TGTGCCTGGAACCAGGGGGTTGGCGAAAAACTGTTTTTT. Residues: CAWNQGVGEKLFF.

The CDR3 sequence: CASSDGGSVDEQFF. The CDR3 nucleotides read TGTGCCAGCAGTGACGGCGGGAGTGTCGATGAGCAGTTCTTC. The rearrangement links TRBV6-4 to TRBJ2-1; the match to TRBD2 covers 7 bases. The CDR3 sequence is 14 residues long. Germline V gene data show CDR1 as MRHNA and CDR2 as SNTAGT. Unmatched junction bases numbered 6, after V lost 2 bases and J lost 8 bases.

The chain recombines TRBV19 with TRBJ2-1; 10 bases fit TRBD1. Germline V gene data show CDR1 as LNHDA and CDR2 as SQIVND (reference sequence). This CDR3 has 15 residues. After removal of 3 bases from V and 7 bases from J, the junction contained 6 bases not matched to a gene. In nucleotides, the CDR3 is TGTGCCAGTAGTATCGGGACAGGGGTTGTGAATGAGCAGTTCTTC. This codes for CASSIGTGVVNEQFF.

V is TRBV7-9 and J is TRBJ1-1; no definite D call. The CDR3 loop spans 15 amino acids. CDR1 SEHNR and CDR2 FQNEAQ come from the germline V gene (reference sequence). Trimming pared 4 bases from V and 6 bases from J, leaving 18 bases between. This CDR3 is CASSSRNTRRAEAFF. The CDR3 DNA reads TGTGCCAGCAGCTCCAGGAATACAAGGAGGGCTGAAGCTTTCTTT.

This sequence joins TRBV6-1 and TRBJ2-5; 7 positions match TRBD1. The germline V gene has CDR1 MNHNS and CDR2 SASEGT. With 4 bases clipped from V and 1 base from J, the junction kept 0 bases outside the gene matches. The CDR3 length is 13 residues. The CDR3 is CASSAGGQETQYF. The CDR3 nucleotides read TGTGCCAGCAGTGCAGGGGGCCAAGAGACCCAGTACTTC.

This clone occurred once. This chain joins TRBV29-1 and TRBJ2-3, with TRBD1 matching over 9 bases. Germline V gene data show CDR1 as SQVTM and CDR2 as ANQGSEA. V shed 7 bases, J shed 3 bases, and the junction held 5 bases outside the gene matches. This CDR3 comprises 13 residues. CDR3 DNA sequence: TGCAGCGGCAGACAGGGGGTAACAGATACGCAGTATTTT. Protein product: CSGRQGVTDTQYF.

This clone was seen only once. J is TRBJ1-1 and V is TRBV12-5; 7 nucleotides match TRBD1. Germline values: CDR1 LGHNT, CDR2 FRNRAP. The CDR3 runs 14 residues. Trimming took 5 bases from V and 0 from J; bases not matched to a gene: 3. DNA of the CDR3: TGTGCTAGTGGTACGGGACAGATGAACACTGAAGCTTTCTTT. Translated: CASGTGQMNTEAFF.

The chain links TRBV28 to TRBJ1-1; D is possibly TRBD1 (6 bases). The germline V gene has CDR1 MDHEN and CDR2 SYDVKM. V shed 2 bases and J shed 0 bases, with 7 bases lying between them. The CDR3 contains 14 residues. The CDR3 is CASSLRGLNTEAFF. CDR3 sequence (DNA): TGTGCCAGCAGTTTAAGGGGGTTGAACACTGAAGCTTTCTTT.

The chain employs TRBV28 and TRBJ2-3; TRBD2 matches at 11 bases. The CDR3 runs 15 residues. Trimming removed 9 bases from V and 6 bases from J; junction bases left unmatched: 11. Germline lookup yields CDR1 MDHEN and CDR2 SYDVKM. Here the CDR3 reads CASSRLAGSRDTQYF. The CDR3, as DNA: TGTGCCAGTTCCAGACTAGCGGGGTCAAGGGATACGCAGTATTTT.

The CDR3 DNA reads TGTGCCAGCACCCCCGGGGTAACTTACAATGAGCAGTTCTTC. Its protein product is CASTPGVTYNEQFF. The gene calls are TRBV27 and TRBJ2-1; possible D gene TRBD2, 5 bases. CDR1 is MNHEY, CDR2 SMNVEV, per germline (reference sequence). V lost 7 bases and J lost 4, with 14 bases in between. This CDR3 spans 14 amino acids.

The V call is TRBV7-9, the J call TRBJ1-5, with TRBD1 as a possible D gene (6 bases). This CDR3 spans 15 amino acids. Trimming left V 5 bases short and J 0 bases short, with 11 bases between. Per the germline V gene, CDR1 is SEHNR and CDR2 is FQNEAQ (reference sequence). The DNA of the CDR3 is TGTGCCAGCAGCGTGCAGGGGAATAGCAATCAGCCCCAGCATTTT. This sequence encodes CASSVQGNSNQPQHF.

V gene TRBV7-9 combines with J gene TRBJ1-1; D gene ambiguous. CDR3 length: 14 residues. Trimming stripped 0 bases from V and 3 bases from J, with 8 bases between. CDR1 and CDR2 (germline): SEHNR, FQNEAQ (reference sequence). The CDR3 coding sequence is TGTGCCAGCAGCTTAGCGGGCTCGGACACTGAAGCTTTCTTT. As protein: CASSLAGSDTEAFF.

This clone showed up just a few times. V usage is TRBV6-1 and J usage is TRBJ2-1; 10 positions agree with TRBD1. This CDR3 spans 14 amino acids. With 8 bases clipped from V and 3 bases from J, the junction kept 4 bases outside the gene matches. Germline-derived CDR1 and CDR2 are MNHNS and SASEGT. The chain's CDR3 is CASVGTGDYNEQFF. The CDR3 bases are TGTGCCAGCGTCGGGACAGGGGACTACAATGAGCAGTTCTTC.

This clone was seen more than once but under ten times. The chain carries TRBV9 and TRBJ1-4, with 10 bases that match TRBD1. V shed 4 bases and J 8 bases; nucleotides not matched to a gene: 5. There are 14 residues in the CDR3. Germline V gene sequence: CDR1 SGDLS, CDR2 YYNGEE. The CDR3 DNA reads TGTGCCAGCAGCCGGACAGGGGGGAGGGAAAAACTGTTTTTT. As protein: CASSRTGGREKLFF. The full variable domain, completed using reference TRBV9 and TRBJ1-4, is DSGVTQTPKHLITATGQRVTLRCSPRSGDLSVYWYQQSLDQGLQFLIQYYNGEERAKGNILERFSAQQFPDLHSELNLSSLELGDSALYFCASSRTGGREKLFFGSGTQLSVL.

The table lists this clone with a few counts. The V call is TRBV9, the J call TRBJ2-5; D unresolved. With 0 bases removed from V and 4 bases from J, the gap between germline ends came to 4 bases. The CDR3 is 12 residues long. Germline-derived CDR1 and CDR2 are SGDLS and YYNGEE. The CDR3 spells CASSVGVETQYF. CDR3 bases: TGTGCCAGCAGCGTAGGCGTAGAGACCCAGTACTTC.

The CDR3 is CASSGIQGSSYNSPLHF. In DNA form, the CDR3 reads TGTGCCAGCAGCGGAATACAGGGGAGCTCCTATAATTCACCCCTCCACTTT. This chain links TRBV5-6 with TRBJ1-6; 7 bases are a match to TRBD1. Germline CDR1 is SGHDT and CDR2 is YYEEEE. CDR3 length equals 17 residues. V shed 4 bases, J shed 0 bases, and the junction held 7 bases outside the gene matches. The whole variable domain, filled in from reference TRBV5-6 and TRBJ1-6, reads DAGVTQSPTHLIKTRGQQVTLRCSPKSGHDTVSWYQQALGQGPQFIFQYYEEEERQRGNFPDRFSGHQFPNYSSELNVNALLLGDSALYLCASSGIQGSSYNSPLHFGNGTRLTVT.

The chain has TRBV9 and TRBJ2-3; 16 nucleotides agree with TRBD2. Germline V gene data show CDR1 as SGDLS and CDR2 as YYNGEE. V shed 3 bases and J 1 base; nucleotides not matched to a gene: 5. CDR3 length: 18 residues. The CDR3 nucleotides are TGTGCCAGCAGCGGACAAGGGACTAGCGGGGGGGGCACAGATACGCAGTATTTT. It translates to CASSGQGTSGGGTDTQYF. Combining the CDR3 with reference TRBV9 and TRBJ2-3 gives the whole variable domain DSGVTQTPKHLITATGQRVTLRCSPRSGDLSVYWYQQSLDQGLQFLIQYYNGEERAKGNILERFSAQQFPDLHSELNLSSLELGDSALYFCASSGQGTSGGGTDTQYFGPGTRLTVL.

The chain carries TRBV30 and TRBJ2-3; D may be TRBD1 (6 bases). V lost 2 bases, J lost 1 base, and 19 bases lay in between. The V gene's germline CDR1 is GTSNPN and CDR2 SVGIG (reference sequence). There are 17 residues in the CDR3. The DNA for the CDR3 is TGTGCCTGGAGTTTTGGGCGGTGGGGGCGAGGCACAGATACGCAGTATTTT. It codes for CAWSFGRWGRGTDTQYF.